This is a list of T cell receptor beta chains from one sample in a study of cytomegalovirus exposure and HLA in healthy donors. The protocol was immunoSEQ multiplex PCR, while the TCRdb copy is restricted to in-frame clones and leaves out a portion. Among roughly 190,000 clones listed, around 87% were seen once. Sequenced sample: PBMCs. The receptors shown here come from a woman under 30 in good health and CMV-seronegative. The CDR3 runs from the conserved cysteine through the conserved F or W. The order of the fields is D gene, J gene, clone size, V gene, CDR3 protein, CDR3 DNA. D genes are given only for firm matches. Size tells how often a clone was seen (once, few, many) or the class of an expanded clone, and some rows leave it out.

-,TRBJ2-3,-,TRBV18,CASRAGRGRTDTQYF,TGTGCCAGCCGAGCCGGCAGGGGACGCACAGATACGCAGTATTTT
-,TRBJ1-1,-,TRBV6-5,CASSLSAGVAFF,TGTGCCAGCAGCCTTTCGGCAGGGGTGGCTTTCTTT
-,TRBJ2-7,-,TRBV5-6,CASSLRASHEQYF,TGTGCCAGCAGCCTGAGAGCCTCGCACGAGCAGTACTTC
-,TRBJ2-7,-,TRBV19,CASRDRKKSSYEQYF,TGTGCCAGTAGGGACAGAAAGAAAAGCTCCTACGAGCAGTACTTC
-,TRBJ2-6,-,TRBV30,CAWRVVRGTAPSGANVLTF,TGTGCCTGGAGAGTAGTGAGGGGGACGGCGCCCTCTGGGGCCAACGTCCTGACTTTC
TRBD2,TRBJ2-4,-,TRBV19,CASTSAGGAPGNIQYF,TGTGCCAGTACCTCGGCGGGAGGGGCCCCTGGGAACATTCAGTACTTC
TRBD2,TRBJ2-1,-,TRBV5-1,CASSPEGLAGYNEQFF,TGCGCCAGCAGCCCGGAGGGACTAGCGGGGTACAATGAGCAGTTCTTC
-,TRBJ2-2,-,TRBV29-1,CSVTYTGELFF,TGCAGCGTAACTTACACCGGGGAGCTGTTTTTT
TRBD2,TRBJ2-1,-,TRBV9,CASSVRGSRLAGAFGNEQFF,TGTGCCAGCAGCGTACGGGGGTCGAGACTAGCGGGAGCGTTTGGGAATGAGCAGTTCTTC
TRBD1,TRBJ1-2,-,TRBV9,CASSVVTGDYGYTF,TGTGCCAGCAGCGTAGTAACAGGGGACTATGGCTACACCTTC
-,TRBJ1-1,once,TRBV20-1,CSATPTPEAFF,TGCAGTGCCACTCCTACTCCTGAAGCTTTCTTT
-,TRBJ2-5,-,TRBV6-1,CASSAQGDLETQYF,TGTGCCAGCAGCGCACAGGGAGATTTGGAGACCCAGTACTTC
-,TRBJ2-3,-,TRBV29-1,CSVEGEGRTDTQYF,TGCAGCGTTGAAGGAGAGGGAAGGACAGATACGCAGTATTTT
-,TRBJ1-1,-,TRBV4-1,CASSPLRGANTEAFF,TGCGCCAGCAGCCCCCTCCGCGGGGCGAACACTGAAGCTTTCTTT
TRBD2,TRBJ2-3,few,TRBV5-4,CASSGGTSGNTDTQYF,TGTGCCAGCAGCGGGGGGACTAGCGGTAACACAGATACGCAGTATTTT
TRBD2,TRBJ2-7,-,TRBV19,CAASRAGGPYEQYF,TGTGCCGCTTCACGCGCGGGGGGACCCTACGAGCAGTACTTC
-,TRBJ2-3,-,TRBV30,CAWGPLGLITDTQYF,TGTGCCTGGGGGCCGCTCGGACTAATCACAGATACGCAGTATTTT
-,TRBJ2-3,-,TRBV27,CASSPLGGATDTQYF,TGTGCCAGCAGCCCCCTGGGGGGAGCCACAGATACGCAGTATTTT
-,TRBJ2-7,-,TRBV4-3,CASSQSTGPVGEQYF,TGCGCCAGCAGCCAGAGTACAGGGCCCGTCGGCGAGCAGTACTTC
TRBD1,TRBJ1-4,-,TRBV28,CASSLGTAFFGEKLFF,TGTGCCAGCAGTTTAGGGACAGCGTTCTTTGGTGAAAAACTGTTTTTT
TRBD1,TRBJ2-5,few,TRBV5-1,CASSRGQQETQYF,TGCGCCAGCAGCCGGGGACAGCAAGAGACCCAGTACTTC
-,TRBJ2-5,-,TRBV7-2,CASQRALGETQYF,TGTGCCAGCCAGAGGGCCCTTGGAGAGACCCAGTACTTC